This is a list of T cell receptor beta chains from one sample in a study of T cells expressing NK-cell markers. TCRdb reprocessed the 5' RACE reads, keeping one entry per CDR3 protein, no DNA. The sample totals 30,000 or so distinct CDR3 sequences; its top ten clones hold over 50%. The sample consisted of blood T cells: a sorted CD56 or NKG2C T cell subset, CD4+ or CD8+ T cells, or bulk PBMC T cells (not recorded which). The receptors were sampled from a woman aged 18-70 years in good health. Both conserved end residues are part of each CDR3. Rows give clone size only sometimes, using once, few, many, or a class for an expanded clone.

CDR3 protein: CASSILAGGNSPLHF
V gene: TRBV19
J gene: TRBJ1-6
clone size: -

CDR3 protein: CASSFSAGSRQYF
V gene: TRBV28
J gene: TRBJ2-7
clone size: -

CDR3 protein: CASSLDGTGGSRETQYF
V gene: TRBV5-1
J gene: TRBJ2-5
clone size: -

CDR3 protein: CASSLEGLAGAASTDTQYF
V gene: TRBV12-3/TRBV12-4
J gene: TRBJ2-3
clone size: -

CDR3 protein: CATAGTSGRRSYNEQFF
V gene: TRBV24-1
J gene: TRBJ2-1
clone size: -

CDR3 protein: CASSSAGLLFF
V gene: TRBV5-5
J gene: TRBJ2-7
clone size: -

CDR3 protein: CASSLSWGTSYNEQFF
V gene: TRBV11-2
J gene: TRBJ2-1
clone size: -

CDR3 protein: CASSSTSGGALDTQYF
V gene: TRBV7-8
J gene: TRBJ2-3
clone size: -

CDR3 protein: CASSQEWGASSYEQYF
V gene: TRBV4-1
J gene: TRBJ2-7
clone size: -

CDR3 protein: CASVRTPSSSYNEQFF
V gene: TRBV2
J gene: TRBJ2-1
clone size: -

CDR3 protein: CASSLGGLAGIHEQYF
V gene: TRBV5-1
J gene: TRBJ2-7
clone size: -

CDR3 protein: CASSRDAVNTEAFF
V gene: TRBV14
J gene: TRBJ1-1
clone size: -

CDR3 protein: CASSLNVADTQYF
V gene: TRBV27
J gene: TRBJ2-3
clone size: -

CDR3 protein: CASRTLGLHQETQYF
V gene: TRBV12-3/TRBV12-4
J gene: TRBJ2-5
clone size: -

CDR3 protein: CAIRPGTGYHEQYF
V gene: TRBV10-3
J gene: TRBJ2-7
clone size: -

CDR3 protein: CASSYSSVGNEAFF
V gene: TRBV6-5
J gene: TRBJ1-1
clone size: -

CDR3 protein: CASSQVEQGYINEQYF
V gene: TRBV4-1
J gene: TRBJ2-7
clone size: -

CDR3 protein: CASSDTYTDYNEQFF
V gene: TRBV9
J gene: TRBJ2-1
clone size: large

CDR3 protein: CASSRTAAGFYEQYF
V gene: TRBV9
J gene: TRBJ2-7
clone size: -

CDR3 protein: CASSAGTSFVYEQYF
V gene: TRBV5-1
J gene: TRBJ2-7
clone size: -

CDR3 protein: CASSQGTGVTDTQYF
V gene: TRBV4-1
J gene: TRBJ2-3
clone size: -